This T cell receptor beta chain originates from a study of human T cells and chemical hapten exposure. Study-wide background: The use of 2% DPC on about 2 cm by about 2 cm of upper inner arm skin constituted sensitization. In the roughly 24-week study, patients were dosed weekly with diphenylcyclopropenone on the scalp throughout. Findings of the study overall: With patch test score, the counts of PT1 expanded TCRs showed a positive correlation.

Trimming stripped 8 bases from V and 4 bases from J, with 6 bases between. This CDR3 is 11 amino acids long. Germline CDR1 is MDHEN and CDR2 is SYDVKM. Authors' methods: Sample-level TCR yields exhibited a median of 95,638, with a range of roughly 20,000 to 690,600. TCRdb analysed the RACE reads with MiXCR anew, one entry per CDR3 protein. It is TCRdb's table, rather than the study itself, that gives the V and J calls and clone size. The table includes more than 250,000 distinct CDR3 sequences, about 9% detected once. This sample's time point: pre-sensitization, week 0. Treatment specified: therapeutic diphenylcyclopropenone sensitization with weekly scalp DPC. This clonotype was seen many times. Its specificity is not known.

The chain is built from TRBV28 and TRBJ2-1; D ambiguous. This receptor was taken from a woman aged 40 to 50 with alopecia areata. Some clones in this sample may be carry-over from other donors' samples. Sequencing used whole blood, obtained in connection with sensitization to the hapten diphenylcyclopropenone (DPC). The CDR3 loop is CASGNYNEQFF. The CDR3 region has the DNA TGTGCCAGCGGAAATTACAATGAGCAGTTCTTC.